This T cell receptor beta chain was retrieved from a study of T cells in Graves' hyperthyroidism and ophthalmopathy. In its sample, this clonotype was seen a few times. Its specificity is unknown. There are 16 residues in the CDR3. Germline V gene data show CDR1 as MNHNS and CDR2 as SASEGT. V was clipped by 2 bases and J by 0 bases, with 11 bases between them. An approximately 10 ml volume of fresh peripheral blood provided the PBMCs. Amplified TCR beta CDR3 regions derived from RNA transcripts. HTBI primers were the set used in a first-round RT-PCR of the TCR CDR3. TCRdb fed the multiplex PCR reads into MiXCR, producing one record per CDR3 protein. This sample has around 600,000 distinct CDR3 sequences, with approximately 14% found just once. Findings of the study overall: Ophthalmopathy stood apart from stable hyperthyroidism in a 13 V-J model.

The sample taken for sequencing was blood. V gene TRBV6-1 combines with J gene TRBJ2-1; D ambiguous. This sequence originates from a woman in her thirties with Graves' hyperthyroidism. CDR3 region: CASSELSRYSYNEQFF. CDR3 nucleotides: TGTGCCAGCAGTGAATTGTCGCGATACTCCTACAATGAGCAGTTCTTC.